This T cell receptor (beta chain) stems from a study of tumor and adjacent non-tumor tissue in lung cancer. Study summary: Histology: around 13 adenocarcinoma, a couple of squamous cell carcinoma, 1 small cell lung cancer. Regarding the study as a whole: Compared with tumor, normal lung showed significantly lower TCR diversity.

With respect to this clonotype: Its target is not known. One end of the junction does not line up with germline, which may come from a read error.

The library came from three nested PCR rounds adapted from ARM-PCR protocols. TCRdb used MiXCR to reprocess the multiplex PCR reads, holding one entry per CDR3 protein. The table shows about 110,000 distinct CDR3 sequences, with approximately 80% occurring only once. No cell sorting was done before RNA was extracted from the tissue. CDR3 length equals 13 residues. Germline CDR1 SGHNT, CDR2 YYREEE (reference sequence). The receptor's source is a man between 65 and 85 years old with non-small cell lung cancer. Sequencing was performed on lung tumor tissue. The chain uses TRBV5-4 and TRBJ1-2; possibly TRBD1 for D (5 bases). Here the CDR3 DNA reads TGTGTCAGCAGCTTGGGACCGGATGATGGCTACACCTTC. Translation: CVSSLGPDDGYTF.